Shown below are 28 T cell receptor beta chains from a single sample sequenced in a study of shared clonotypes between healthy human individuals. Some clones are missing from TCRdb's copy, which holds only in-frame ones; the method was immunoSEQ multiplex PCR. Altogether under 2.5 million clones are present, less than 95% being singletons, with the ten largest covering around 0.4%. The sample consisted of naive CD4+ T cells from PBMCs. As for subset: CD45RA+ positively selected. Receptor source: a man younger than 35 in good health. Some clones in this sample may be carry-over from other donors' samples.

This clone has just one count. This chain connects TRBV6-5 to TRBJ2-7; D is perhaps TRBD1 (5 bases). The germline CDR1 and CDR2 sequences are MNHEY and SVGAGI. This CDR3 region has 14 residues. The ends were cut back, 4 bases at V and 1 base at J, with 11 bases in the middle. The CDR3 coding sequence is TGTGCCAGCAGTTTCCGCGACAGTTCCTACGAGCAGTACTTC. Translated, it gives CASSFRDSSYEQYF.

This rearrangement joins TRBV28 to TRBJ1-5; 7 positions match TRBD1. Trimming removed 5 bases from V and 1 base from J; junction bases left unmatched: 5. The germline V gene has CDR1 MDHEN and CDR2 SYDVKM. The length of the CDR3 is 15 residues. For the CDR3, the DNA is TGTGCCAGCAGTGCGACAGGGATAAGCAATCAGCCCCAGCATTTT. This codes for CASSATGISNQPQHF. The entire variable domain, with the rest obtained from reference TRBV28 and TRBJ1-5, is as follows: DVKVTQSSRYLVKRTGEKVFLECVQDMDHENMFWYRQDPGLGLRLIYFSYDVKMKEKGDIPEGYSVSREKKERFSLILESASTNQTSMYLCASSATGISNQPQHFGDGTRLSIL.

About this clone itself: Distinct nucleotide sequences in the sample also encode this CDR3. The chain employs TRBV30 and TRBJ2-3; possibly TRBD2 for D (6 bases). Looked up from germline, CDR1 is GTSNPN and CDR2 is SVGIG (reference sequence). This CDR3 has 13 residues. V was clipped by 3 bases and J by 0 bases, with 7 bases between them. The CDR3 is CAWSRGSTDTQYF. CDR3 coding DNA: TGTGCCTGGAGCCGGGGGAGCACAGATACGCAGTATTTT. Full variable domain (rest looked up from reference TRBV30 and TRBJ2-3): SQTIHQWPATLVQPVGSPLSLECTVEGTSNPNLYWYRQAAGRGLQLLFYSVGIGQISSEVPQNLSASRPQDRQFILSSKKLLLSDSGFYLCAWSRGSTDTQYFGPGTRLTVL.

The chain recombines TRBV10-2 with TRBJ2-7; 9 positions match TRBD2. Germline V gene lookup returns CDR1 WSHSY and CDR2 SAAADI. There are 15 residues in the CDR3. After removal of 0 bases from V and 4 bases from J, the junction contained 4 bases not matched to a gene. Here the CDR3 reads CASSESVAGGYEQYF. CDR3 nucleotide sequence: TGCGCCAGCAGTGAGTCGGTTGCGGGAGGGTACGAGCAGTACTTC.

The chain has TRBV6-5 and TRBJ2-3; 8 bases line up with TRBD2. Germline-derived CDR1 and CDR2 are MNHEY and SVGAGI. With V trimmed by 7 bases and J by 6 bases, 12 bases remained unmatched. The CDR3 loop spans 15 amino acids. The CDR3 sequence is CASNPGGGVGDTQYF. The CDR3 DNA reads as TGTGCCAGCAACCCGGGGGGGGGCGTTGGGGATACGCAGTATTTT.

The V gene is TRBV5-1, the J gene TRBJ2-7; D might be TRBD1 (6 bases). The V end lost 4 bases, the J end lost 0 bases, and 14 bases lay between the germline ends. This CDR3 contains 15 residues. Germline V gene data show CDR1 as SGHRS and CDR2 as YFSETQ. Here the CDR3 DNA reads TGCGCCAGCAGCAGACTACAGGGCCCCTCCTACGAGCAGTACTTC. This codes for CASSRLQGPSYEQYF.

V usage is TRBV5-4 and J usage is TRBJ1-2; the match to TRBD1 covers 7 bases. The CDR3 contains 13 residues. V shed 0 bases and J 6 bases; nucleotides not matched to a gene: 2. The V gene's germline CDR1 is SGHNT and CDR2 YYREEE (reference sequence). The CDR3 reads CASSLEGAHGYTF. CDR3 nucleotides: TGTGCCAGCAGCTTGGAGGGGGCGCATGGCTACACCTTC. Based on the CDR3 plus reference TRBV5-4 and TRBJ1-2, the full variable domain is ETGVTQSPTHLIKTRGQQVTLRCSSQSGHNTVSWYQQALGQGPQFIFQYYREEENGRGNFPPRFSGLQFPNYSSELNVNALELDDSALYLCASSLEGAHGYTFGSGTRLTVV.

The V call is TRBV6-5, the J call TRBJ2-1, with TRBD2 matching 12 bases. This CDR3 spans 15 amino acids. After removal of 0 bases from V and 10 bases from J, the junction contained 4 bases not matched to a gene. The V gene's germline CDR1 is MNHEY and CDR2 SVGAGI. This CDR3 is CASSYSGTSGWEQFF. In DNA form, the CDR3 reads TGTGCCAGCAGTTACTCCGGGACTAGCGGGTGGGAGCAGTTCTTC.

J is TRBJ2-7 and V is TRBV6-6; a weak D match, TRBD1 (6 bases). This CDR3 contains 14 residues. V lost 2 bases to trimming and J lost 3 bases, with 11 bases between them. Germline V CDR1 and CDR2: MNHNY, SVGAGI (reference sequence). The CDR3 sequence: CASSYPRGNYEQYF. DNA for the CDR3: TGTGCCAGCAGTTACCCTAGGGGGAACTACGAGCAGTACTTC.

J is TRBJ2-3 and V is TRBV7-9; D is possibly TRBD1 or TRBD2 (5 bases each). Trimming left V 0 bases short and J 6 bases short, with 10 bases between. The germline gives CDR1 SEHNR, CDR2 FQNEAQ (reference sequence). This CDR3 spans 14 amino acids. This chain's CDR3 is CASSLAGPSDTQYF. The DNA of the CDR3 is TGTGCCAGCAGCTTAGCGGGGCCTAGCGATACGCAGTATTTT.

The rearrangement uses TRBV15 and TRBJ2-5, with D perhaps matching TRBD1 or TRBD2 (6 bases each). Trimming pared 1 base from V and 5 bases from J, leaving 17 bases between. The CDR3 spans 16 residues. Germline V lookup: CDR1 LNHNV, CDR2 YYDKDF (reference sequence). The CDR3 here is CATSRGGALLGETQYF. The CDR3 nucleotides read TGTGCCACCAGCAGAGGGGGGGCCCTCCTGGGGGAGACCCAGTACTTC.

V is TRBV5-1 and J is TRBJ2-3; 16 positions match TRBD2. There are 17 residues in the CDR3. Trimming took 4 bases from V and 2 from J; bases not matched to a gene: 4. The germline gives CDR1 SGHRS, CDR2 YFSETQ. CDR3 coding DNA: TGCGCCAGCAGCCACGGGACTAGCGGGAGGGACACAGATACGCAGTATTTT. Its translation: CASSHGTSGRDTDTQYF.

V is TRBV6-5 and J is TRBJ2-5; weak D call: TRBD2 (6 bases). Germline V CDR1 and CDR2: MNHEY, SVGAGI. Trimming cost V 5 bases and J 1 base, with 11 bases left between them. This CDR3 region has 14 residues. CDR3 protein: CASSGSGIQETQYF. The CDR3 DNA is TGTGCCAGCAGTGGTAGCGGTATCCAAGAGACCCAGTACTTC.

In DNA form, the CDR3 reads TGTGCCAGGAGGATAAGGACTAGCGGGAAGGGTAACGGGGAGCTGTTTTTT. Its translation is CARRIRTSGKGNGELFF. V usage is TRBV6-4 and J usage is TRBJ2-2; 12 bases fit TRBD2. The CDR3 extends over 17 amino acids. The trim removed 9 bases at V and 7 bases at J, leaving 15 bases unmatched. Germline V CDR1 and CDR2: MRHNA, SNTAGT.

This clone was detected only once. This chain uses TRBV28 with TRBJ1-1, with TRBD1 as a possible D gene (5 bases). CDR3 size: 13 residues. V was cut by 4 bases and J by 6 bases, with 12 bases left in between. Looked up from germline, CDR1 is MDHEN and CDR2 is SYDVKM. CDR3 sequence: CASSSGQQAEAFF. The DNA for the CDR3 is TGTGCCAGCAGTTCAGGACAACAGGCTGAAGCTTTCTTT.

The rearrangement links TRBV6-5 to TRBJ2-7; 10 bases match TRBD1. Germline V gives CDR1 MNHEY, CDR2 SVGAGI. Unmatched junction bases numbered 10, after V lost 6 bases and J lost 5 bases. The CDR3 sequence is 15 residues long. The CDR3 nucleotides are TGTGCCAGCAGGTCGACCGGGACAGGGGACAACGAGCAGTACTTC. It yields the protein CASRSTGTGDNEQYF.

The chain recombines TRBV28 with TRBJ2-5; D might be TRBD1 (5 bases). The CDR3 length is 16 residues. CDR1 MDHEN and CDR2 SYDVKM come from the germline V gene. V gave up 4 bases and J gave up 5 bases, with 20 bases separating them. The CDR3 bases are TGTGCCAGCAGTTCCCTCTCGGGTGGCAGGGATGAGACCCAGTACTTC. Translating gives CASSSLSGGRDETQYF.

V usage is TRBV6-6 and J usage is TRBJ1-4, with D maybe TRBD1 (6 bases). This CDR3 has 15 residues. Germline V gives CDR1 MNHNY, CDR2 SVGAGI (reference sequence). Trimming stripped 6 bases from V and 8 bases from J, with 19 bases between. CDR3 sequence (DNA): TGTGCCAGCAGCCCAGCACAGGGTTTGGGGGAAAAACTGTTTTTT. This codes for CASSPAQGLGEKLFF.

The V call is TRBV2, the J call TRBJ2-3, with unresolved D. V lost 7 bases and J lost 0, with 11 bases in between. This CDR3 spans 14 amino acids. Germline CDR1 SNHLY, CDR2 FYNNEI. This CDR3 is CASNYRSSTDTQYF. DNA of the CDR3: TGTGCCAGCAATTATAGGAGTAGCACAGATACGCAGTATTTT.

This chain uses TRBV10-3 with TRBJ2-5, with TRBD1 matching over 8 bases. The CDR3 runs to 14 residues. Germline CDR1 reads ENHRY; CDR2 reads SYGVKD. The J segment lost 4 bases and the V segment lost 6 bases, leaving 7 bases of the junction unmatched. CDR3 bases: TGTGCCATCAGCGGACCGACAGGGGTAGAGACCCAGTACTTC. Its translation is CAISGPTGVETQYF.

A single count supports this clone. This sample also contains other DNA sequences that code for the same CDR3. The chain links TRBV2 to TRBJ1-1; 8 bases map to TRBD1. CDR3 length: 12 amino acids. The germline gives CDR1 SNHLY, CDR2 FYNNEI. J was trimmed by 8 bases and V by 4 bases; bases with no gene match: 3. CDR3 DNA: TGTGCCAGCAGTGGACAGGGGCCCGAAGCTTTCTTT. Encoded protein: CASSGQGPEAFF.

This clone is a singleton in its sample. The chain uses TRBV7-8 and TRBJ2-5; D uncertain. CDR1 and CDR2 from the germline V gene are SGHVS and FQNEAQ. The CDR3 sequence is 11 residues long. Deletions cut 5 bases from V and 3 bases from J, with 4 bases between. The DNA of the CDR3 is TGTGCCAGCAGCATGGAAGAGACCCAGTACTTC. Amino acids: CASSMEETQYF.

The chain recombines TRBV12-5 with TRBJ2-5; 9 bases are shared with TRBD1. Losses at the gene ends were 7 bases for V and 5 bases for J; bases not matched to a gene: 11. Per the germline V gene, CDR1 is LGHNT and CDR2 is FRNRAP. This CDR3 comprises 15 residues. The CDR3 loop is CASADNRGLGETQYF. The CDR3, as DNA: TGTGCTAGTGCCGATAACAGGGGGCTTGGGGAGACCCAGTACTTC.

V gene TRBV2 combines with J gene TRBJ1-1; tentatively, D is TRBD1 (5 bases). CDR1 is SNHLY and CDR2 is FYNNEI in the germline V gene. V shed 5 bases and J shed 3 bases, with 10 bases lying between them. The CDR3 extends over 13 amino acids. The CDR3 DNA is TGTGCCAGCAGTTCGGACATCTACACTGAAGCTTTCTTT. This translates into CASSSDIYTEAFF.

Here the CDR3 DNA reads TGTGCCAGTAGTATAGCCAGAACTGGGGCCAACGTCCTGACTTTC. It is translated as CASSIARTGANVLTF. V and J are TRBV19 and TRBJ2-6, with no clear D. This CDR3 is built from 15 residues. Trimming removed 1 base from V and 2 bases from J, with 6 bases in between. Germline values: CDR1 LNHDA, CDR2 SQIVND (reference sequence).

CDR3 in amino acids: CASSLLQGTDTQYF. For the CDR3, the DNA is TGTGCCAGCAGCTTACTGCAGGGAACAGATACGCAGTATTTT. The J gene is TRBJ2-3, the V gene TRBV7-8; possible D gene TRBD1, 5 bases. The CDR3 covers 14 residues. CDR1 is SGHVS, CDR2 FQNEAQ, per germline. V was trimmed by 2 bases and J by 3 bases, leaving 9 bases between them.

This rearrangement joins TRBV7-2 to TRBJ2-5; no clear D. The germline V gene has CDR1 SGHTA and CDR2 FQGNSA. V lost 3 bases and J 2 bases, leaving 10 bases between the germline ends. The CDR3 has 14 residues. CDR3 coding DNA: TGTGCCAGCAGCTTTCGTCGGTTTCAAGAGACCCAGTACTTC. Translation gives CASSFRRFQETQYF.

CDR3 region: CASSFASFSYNEQFF. For the CDR3, the DNA is TGTGCCAGCAGCTTCGCGTCCTTCTCCTACAATGAGCAGTTCTTC. The V gene is TRBV11-2, the J gene TRBJ2-1; D gene ambiguous. Germline V gene lookup returns CDR1 SGHAT and CDR2 FQNNGV. The CDR3 has 15 amino acids. V lost 3 bases and J 0 bases, leaving 9 bases between the germline ends. The full variable domain, its missing parts supplied by reference TRBV11-2 and TRBJ2-1, is EAGVAQSPRYKIIEKRQSVAFWCNPISGHATLYWYQQILGQGPKLLIQFQNNGVVDDSQLPKDRFSAERLKGVDSTLKIQPAKLEDSAVYLCASSFASFSYNEQFFGPGTRLTVL.